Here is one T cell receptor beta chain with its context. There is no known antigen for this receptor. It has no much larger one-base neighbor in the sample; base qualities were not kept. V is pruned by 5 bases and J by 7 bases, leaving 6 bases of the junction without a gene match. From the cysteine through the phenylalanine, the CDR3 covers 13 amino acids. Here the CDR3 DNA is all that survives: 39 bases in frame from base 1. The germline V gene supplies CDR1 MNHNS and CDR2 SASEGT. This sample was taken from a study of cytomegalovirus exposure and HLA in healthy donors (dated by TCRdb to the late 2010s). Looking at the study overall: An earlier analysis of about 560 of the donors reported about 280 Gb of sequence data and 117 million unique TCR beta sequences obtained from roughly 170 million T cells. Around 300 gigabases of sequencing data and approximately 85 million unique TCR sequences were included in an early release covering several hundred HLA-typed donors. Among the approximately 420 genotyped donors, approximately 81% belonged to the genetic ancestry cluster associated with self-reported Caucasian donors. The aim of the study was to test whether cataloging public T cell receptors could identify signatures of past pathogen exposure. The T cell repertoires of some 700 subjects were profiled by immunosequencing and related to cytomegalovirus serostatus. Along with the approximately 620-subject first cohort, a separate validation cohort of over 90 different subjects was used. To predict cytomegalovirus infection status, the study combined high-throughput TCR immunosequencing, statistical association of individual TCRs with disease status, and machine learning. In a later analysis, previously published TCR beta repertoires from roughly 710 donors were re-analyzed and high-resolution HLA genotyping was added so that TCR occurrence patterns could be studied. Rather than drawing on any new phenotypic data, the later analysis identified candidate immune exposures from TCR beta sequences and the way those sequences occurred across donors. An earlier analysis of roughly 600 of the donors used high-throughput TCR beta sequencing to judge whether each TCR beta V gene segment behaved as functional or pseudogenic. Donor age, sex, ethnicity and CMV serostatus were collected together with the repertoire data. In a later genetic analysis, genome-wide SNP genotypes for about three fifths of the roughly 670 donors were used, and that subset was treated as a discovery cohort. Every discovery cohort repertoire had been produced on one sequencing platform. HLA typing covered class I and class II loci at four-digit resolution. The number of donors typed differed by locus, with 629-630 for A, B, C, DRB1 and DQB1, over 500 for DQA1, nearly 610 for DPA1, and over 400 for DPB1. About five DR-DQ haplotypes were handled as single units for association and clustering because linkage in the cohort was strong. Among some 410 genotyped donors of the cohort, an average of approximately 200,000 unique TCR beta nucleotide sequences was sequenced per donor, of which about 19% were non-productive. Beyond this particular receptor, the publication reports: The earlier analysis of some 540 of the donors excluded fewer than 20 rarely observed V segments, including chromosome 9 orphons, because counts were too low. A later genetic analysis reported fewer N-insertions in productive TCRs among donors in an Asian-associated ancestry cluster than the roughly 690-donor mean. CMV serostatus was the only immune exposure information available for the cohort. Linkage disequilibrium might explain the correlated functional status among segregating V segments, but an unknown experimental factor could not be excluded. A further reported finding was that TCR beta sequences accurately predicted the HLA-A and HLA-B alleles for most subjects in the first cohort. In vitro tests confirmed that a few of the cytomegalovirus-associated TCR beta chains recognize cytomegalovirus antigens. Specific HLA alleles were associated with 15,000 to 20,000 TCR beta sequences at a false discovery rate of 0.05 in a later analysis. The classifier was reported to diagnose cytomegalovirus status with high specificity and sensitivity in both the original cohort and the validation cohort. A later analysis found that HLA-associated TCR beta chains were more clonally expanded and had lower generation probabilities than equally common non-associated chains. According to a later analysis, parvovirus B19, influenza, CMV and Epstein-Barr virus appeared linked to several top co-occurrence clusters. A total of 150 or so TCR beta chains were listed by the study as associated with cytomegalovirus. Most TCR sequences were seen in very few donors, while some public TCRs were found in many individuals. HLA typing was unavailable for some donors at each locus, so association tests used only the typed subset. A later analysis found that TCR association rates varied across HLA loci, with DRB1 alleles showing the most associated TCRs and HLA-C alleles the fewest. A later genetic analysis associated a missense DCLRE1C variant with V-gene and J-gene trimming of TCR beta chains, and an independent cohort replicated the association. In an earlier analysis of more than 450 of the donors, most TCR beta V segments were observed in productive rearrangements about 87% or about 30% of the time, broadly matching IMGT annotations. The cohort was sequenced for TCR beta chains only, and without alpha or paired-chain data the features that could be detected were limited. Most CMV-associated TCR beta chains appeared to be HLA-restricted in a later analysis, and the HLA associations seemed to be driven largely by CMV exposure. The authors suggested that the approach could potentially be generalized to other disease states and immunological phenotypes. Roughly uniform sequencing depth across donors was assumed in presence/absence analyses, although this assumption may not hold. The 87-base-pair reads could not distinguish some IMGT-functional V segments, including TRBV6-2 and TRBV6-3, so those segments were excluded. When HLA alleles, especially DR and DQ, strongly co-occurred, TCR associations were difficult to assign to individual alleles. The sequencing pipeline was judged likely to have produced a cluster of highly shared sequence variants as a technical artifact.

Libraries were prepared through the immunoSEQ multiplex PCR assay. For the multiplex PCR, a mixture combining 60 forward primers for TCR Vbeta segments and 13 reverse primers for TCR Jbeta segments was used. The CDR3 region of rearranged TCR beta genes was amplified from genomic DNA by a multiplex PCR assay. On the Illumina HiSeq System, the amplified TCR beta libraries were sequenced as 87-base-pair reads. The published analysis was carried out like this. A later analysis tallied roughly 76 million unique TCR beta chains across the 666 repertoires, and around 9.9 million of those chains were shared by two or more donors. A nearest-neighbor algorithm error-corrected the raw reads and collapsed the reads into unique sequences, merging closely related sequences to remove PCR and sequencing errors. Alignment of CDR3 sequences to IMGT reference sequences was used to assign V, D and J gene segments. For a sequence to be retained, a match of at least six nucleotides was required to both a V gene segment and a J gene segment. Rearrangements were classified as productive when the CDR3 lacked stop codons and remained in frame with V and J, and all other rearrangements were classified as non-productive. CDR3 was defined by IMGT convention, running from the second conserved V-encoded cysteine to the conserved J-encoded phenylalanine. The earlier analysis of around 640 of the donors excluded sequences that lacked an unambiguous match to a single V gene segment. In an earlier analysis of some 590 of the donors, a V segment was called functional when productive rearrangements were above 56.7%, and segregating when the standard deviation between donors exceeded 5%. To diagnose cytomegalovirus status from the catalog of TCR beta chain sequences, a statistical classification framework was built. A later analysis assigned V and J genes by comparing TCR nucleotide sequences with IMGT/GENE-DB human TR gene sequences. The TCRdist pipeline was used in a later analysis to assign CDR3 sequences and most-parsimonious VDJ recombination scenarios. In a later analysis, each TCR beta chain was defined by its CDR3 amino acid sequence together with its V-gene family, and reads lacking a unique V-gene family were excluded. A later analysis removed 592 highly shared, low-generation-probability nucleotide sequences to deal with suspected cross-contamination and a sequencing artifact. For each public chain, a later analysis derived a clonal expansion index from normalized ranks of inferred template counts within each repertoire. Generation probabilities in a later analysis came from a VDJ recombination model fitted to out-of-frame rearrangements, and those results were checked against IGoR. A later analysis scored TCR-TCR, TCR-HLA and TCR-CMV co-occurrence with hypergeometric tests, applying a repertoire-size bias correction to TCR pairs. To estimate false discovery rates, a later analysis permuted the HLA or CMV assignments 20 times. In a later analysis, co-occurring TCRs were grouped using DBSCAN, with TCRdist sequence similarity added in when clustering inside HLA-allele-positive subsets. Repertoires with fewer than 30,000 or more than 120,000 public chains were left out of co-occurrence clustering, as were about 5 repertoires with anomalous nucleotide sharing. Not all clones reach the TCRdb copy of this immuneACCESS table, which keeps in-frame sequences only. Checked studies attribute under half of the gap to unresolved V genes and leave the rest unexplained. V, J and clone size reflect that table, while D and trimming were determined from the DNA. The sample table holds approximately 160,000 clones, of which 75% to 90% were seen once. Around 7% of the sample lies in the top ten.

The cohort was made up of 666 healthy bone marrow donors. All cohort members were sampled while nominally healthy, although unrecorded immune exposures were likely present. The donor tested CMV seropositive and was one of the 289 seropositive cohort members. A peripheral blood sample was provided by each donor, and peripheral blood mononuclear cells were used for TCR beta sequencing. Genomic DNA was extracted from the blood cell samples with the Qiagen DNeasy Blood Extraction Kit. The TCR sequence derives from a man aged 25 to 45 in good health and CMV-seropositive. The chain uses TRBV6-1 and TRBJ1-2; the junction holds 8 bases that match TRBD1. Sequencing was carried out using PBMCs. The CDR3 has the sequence CASSQQGAGGYTF. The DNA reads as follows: TGTGCCAGCAGTCAGCAGGGGGCAGGTGGCTACACCTTC.